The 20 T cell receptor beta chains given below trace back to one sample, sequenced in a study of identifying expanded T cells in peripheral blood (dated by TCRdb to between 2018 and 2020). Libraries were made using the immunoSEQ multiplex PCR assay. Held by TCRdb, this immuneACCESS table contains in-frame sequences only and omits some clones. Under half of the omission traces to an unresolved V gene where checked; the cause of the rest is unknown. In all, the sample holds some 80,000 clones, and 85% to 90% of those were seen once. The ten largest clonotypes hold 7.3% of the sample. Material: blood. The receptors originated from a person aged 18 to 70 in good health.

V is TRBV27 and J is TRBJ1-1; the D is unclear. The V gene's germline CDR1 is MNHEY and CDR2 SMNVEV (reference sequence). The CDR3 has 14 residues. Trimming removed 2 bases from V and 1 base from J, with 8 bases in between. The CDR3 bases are TGTGCCAGCAGTTTAATCGCAGGGAACACTGAAGCTTTCTTT. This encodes CASSLIAGNTEAFF.

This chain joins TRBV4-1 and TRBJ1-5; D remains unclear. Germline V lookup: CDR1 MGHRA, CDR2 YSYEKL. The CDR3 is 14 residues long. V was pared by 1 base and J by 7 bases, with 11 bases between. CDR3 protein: CASSQGASGQPQHF. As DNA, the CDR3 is TGCGCCAGCAGCCAAGGTGCGTCTGGGCAGCCCCAGCATTTT.

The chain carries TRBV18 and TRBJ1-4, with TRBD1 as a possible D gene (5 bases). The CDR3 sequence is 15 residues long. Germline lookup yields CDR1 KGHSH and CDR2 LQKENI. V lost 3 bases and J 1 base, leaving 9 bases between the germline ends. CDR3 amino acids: CASSPGGGTNEKLFF. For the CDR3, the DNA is TGTGCCAGCTCACCGGGCGGGGGAACTAATGAAAAACTGTTTTTT.

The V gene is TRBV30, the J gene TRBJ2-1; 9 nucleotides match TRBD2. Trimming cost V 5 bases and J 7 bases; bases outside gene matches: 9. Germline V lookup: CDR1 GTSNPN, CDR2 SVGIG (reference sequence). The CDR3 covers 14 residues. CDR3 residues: CAWLRGGIRNEQFF. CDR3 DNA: TGTGCCTGGTTGCGGGGGGGCATCCGAAATGAGCAGTTCTTC.

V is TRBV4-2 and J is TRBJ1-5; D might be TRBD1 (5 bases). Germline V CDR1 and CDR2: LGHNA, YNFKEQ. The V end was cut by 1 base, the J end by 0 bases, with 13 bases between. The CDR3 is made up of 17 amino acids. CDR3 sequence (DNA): TGTGCCAGCAGCCAAGTTATTATAGGGGATAGCAATCAGCCCCAGCATTTT. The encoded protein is CASSQVIIGDSNQPQHF.

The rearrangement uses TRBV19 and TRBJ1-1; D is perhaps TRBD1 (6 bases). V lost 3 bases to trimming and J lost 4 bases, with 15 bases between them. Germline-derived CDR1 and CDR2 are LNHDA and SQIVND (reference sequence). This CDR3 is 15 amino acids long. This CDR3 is CASSMGAHRSTEAFF. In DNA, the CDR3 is TGTGCCAGTAGTATGGGGGCCCATCGGAGCACTGAAGCTTTCTTT.

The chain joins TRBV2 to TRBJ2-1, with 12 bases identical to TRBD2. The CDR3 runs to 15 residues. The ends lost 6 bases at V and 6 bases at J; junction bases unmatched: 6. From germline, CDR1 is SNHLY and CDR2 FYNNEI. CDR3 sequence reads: CASRLGLAGINEQFF. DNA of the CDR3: TGTGCCAGCAGACTCGGACTAGCGGGAATCAATGAGCAGTTCTTC.

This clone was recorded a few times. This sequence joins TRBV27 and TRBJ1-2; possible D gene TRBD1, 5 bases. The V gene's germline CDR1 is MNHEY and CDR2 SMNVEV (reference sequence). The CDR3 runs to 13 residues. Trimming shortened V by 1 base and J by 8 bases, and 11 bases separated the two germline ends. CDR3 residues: CASSLYWGNGYTF. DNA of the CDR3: TGTGCCAGCAGTTTATATTGGGGGAACGGCTACACCTTC.

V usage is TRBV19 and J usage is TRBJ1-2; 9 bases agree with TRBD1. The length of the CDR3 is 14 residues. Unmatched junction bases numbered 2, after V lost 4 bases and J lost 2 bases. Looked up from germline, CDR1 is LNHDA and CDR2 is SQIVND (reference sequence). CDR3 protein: CASSRDRENYGYTF. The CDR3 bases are TGTGCCAGTAGTAGGGACAGGGAGAACTATGGCTACACCTTC. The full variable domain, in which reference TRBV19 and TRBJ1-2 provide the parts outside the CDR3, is DGGITQSPKYLFRKEGQNVTLSCEQNLNHDAMYWYRQDPGQGLRLIYYSQIVNDFQKGDIAEGYSVSREKKESFPLTVTSAQKNPTAFYLCASSRDRENYGYTFGSGTRLTVV.

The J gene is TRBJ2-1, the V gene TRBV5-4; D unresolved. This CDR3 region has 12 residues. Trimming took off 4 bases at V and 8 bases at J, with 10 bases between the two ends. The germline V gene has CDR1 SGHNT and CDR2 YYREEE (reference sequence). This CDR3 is CASSLSTDEQFF. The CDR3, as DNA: TGTGCCAGCAGCCTCTCAACAGATGAGCAGTTCTTC. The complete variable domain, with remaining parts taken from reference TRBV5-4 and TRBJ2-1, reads ETGVTQSPTHLIKTRGQQVTLRCSSQSGHNTVSWYQQALGQGPQFIFQYYREEENGRGNFPPRFSGLQFPNYSSELNVNALELDDSALYLCASSLSTDEQFFGPGTRLTVL.

This CDR3 reads CASSRMGTDTQYF. CDR3 in DNA: TGTGCCAGCAGCCGAATGGGCACAGATACGCAGTATTTT. V gene TRBV5-6 combines with J gene TRBJ2-3; no firm D call. V was shortened by 4 bases and J by 1 base, with 7 bases between the two germline ends. This CDR3 comprises 13 residues. Germline assignment: CDR1 SGHDT and CDR2 YYEEEE.

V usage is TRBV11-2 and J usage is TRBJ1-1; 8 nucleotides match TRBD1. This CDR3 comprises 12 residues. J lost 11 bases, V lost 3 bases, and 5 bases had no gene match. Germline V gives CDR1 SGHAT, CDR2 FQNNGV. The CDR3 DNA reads TGTGCCAGCAGCTTGGACAGGGTCGGGGCTTTCTTT. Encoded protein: CASSLDRVGAFF.

The CDR3 bases are TGTGCCAGCTGGGAGGACACTGAAGCTTTCTTT. Its translation is CASWEDTEAFF. V is TRBV6-1 and J is TRBJ1-1; no firm D call. Germline lookup yields CDR1 MNHNS and CDR2 SASEGT. The CDR3 consists of 11 residues. Trimming removed 8 bases at V and 3 bases at J, with 7 bases between.

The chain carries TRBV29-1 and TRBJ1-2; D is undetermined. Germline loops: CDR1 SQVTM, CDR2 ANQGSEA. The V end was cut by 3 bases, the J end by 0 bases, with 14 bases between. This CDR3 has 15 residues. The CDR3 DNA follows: TGCAGCGTTGATGGGCTGAAGGATTCTAACTATGGCTACACCTTC. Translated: CSVDGLKDSNYGYTF.

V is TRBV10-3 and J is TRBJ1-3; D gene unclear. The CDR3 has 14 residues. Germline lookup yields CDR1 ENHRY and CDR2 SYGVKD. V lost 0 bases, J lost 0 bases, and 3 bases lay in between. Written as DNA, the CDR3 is TGTGCCATCAGTGAGTCGTACTCTGGAAACACCATATATTTT. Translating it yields CAISESYSGNTIYF.

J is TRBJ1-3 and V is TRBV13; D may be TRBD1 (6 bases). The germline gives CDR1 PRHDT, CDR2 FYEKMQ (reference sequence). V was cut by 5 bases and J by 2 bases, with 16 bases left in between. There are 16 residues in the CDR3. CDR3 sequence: CASSDNPGVTGNTIYF. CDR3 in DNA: TGTGCCAGCAGCGATAATCCAGGGGTAACTGGAAACACCATATATTTT.

The chain's CDR3 is CASKGTASTDTQYF. Here the CDR3 DNA reads TGTGCCAGTAAGGGGACAGCTAGCACAGATACGCAGTATTTT. This chain links TRBV19 with TRBJ2-3, with 7 bases fitting TRBD1. CDR3 size: 14 residues. Germline V gene sequence: CDR1 LNHDA, CDR2 SQIVND (reference sequence). V was pared by 7 bases and J by 0 bases, with 4 bases of the junction left unmatched.

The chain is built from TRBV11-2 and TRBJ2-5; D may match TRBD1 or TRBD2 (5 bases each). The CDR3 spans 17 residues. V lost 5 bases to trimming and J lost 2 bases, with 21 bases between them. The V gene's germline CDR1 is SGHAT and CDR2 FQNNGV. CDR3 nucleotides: TGTGCCAGCAGCCCAAACCTGGTGGGGACGGCGCAAGAGACCCAGTACTTC. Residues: CASSPNLVGTAQETQYF.

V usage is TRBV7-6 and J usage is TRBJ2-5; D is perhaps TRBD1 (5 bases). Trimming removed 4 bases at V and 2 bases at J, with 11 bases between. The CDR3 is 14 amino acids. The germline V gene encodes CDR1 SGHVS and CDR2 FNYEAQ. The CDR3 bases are TGTGCCAGCAGCTACCAACAGGCACAAGAGACCCAGTACTTC. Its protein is CASSYQQAQETQYF.

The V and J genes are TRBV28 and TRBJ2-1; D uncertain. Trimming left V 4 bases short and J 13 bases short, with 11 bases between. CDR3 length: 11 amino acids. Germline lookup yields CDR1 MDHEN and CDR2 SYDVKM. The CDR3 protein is CASSYINNQFF. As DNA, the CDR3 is TGTGCCAGCAGTTATATCAACAATCAGTTCTTC.